Listed below are T cell receptor beta chains from one sample, sequenced in a study of naive and memory T cell subsets. MiXCR, applied by TCRdb to the UMI-ligation and nested PCR reads, yields one record per CDR3 protein. The sample includes 120,000 to 150,000 distinct CDR3 sequences, about 20% seen only once; the top ten take more than 0.6%. Specimen: naive CD8+ T cells from blood. The receptors originated from a human donor in good health. Each CDR3 is given with its conserved first and last residue. Each record gives: clone size, J gene, V gene, D gene, CDR3 protein, CDR3 DNA. D genes are given only for firm matches. Clone size is shown for a subset of rows, as once, few, many or a class of expanded clone.

clone size: .
J gene: TRBJ2-7
V gene: TRBV12-3/TRBV12-4
D gene: TRBD1
CDR3 protein: CASSSTGAEQYF
CDR3 DNA: TGTGCCAGCAGTTCGACAGGGGCCGAGCAGTACTTC

clone size: .
J gene: TRBJ2-3
V gene: TRBV29-1
D gene: .
CDR3 protein: CSVLAATDTQYF
CDR3 DNA: TGCAGCGTTTTGGCGGCCACAGATACGCAGTATTTT

clone size: .
J gene: TRBJ2-1
V gene: TRBV28
D gene: TRBD2
CDR3 protein: CASSTQREVKDEQFF
CDR3 DNA: TGTGCCAGCAGTACACAGCGGGAGGTTAAGGATGAGCAGTTCTTC

clone size: few
J gene: TRBJ2-1
V gene: TRBV28
D gene: TRBD2
CDR3 protein: CASSFPGLVDNEQFF
CDR3 DNA: TGTGCCAGCAGTTTCCCGGGACTAGTTGACAATGAGCAGTTCTTC

clone size: few
J gene: TRBJ2-7
V gene: TRBV5-1
D gene: TRBD2
CDR3 protein: CASSAAGEHEQYF
CDR3 DNA: TGCGCCAGCAGTGCTGCGGGAGAGCACGAGCAGTACTTC

clone size: .
J gene: TRBJ1-3
V gene: TRBV6-6
D gene: .
CDR3 protein: CASSNYLSRAGNTIYF
CDR3 DNA: TGTGCCAGCAGTAACTATCTCAGTCGTGCTGGAAACACCATATATTTT

clone size: few
J gene: TRBJ2-7
V gene: TRBV6-6
D gene: .
CDR3 protein: CASSSGGLHEQYF
CDR3 DNA: TGTGCCAGCAGCTCTGGGGGATTGCACGAGCAGTACTTC

clone size: .
J gene: TRBJ2-3
V gene: TRBV12-3/TRBV12-4
D gene: .
CDR3 protein: CASSSYSGTTTPDTQYF
CDR3 DNA: TGTGCCAGCAGTTCCTACTCCGGGACAACAACCCCAGATACGCAGTATTTT

clone size: few
J gene: TRBJ2-7
V gene: TRBV4-1
D gene: TRBD1
CDR3 protein: CASSFGQGTYEQYF
CDR3 DNA: TGCGCCAGCAGCTTCGGACAGGGAACCTACGAGCAGTACTTC

clone size: few
J gene: TRBJ2-5
V gene: TRBV7-9
D gene: .
CDR3 protein: CASSGPTEPQETQYF
CDR3 DNA: TGTGCCAGCAGCGGACCAACAGAGCCACAAGAGACCCAGTACTTC

clone size: few
J gene: TRBJ2-2
V gene: TRBV7-8
D gene: .
CDR3 protein: CASRVSGELFF
CDR3 DNA: TGTGCCAGCAGAGTGTCCGGGGAGCTGTTTTTT

clone size: few
J gene: TRBJ2-1
V gene: TRBV7-9
D gene: .
CDR3 protein: CASSPSATNRNEQFF
CDR3 DNA: TGTGCCAGCAGCCCTAGCGCCACAAACCGCAATGAGCAGTTCTTC

clone size: few
J gene: TRBJ1-1
V gene: TRBV6-1
D gene: .
CDR3 protein: CAGNHEDTEAFF
CDR3 DNA: TGTGCCGGAAACCATGAGGACACTGAAGCTTTCTTT

clone size: many
J gene: TRBJ2-1
V gene: TRBV27
D gene: .
CDR3 protein: CASSLLGSGLSYNEQFF
CDR3 DNA: TGTGCCAGCAGTTTATTGGGGTCCGGCCTATCATACAATGAGCAGTTCTTC

clone size: .
J gene: TRBJ2-7
V gene: TRBV6-5
D gene: TRBD1
CDR3 protein: CASSQGQGEVYEQYF
CDR3 DNA: TGTGCCAGCAGCCAGGGACAGGGGGAAGTCTACGAGCAGTACTTC

clone size: few
J gene: TRBJ2-2
V gene: TRBV11-2
D gene: TRBD1
CDR3 protein: CASSLYGTGLNTGELFF
CDR3 DNA: TGTGCCAGCAGCTTATACGGGACAGGGCTGAACACCGGGGAGCTGTTTTTT

clone size: few
J gene: TRBJ2-1
V gene: TRBV5-1
D gene: TRBD1
CDR3 protein: CASSLTGGGYNEQFF
CDR3 DNA: TGCGCCAGCAGCTTAACAGGGGGAGGCTACAATGAGCAGTTCTTC

clone size: .
J gene: TRBJ2-1
V gene: TRBV28
D gene: .
CDR3 protein: CASSPVGLGNEQFF
CDR3 DNA: TGTGCCAGCAGCCCCGTGGGATTGGGGAATGAGCAGTTCTTC

clone size: many
J gene: TRBJ2-5
V gene: TRBV12-3/TRBV12-4
D gene: .
CDR3 protein: CASRGDSQETQYF
CDR3 DNA: TGTGCCAGCAGGGGCGACTCACAAGAGACCCAGTACTTC

clone size: few
J gene: TRBJ2-1
V gene: TRBV30
D gene: TRBD2
CDR3 protein: CAWGTTDEQFF
CDR3 DNA: TGTGCCTGGGGGACTACCGATGAGCAGTTCTTC

clone size: .
J gene: TRBJ2-1
V gene: TRBV6-1
D gene: TRBD1
CDR3 protein: CASSRDRWDEQFF
CDR3 DNA: TGTGCCAGCAGCCGGGACAGGTGGGATGAGCAGTTCTTC

clone size: few
J gene: TRBJ2-1
V gene: TRBV27
D gene: TRBD2
CDR3 protein: CASSPTLAGEHQGSSYNEQFF
CDR3 DNA: TGTGCCAGCAGTCCAACCTTAGCGGGAGAGCATCAGGGGAGCTCCTACAATGAGCAGTTCTTC

clone size: .
J gene: TRBJ2-7
V gene: TRBV29-1
D gene: TRBD1
CDR3 protein: CSVEDPLGTAAYEQYF
CDR3 DNA: TGCAGCGTTGAAGATCCTCTAGGGACAGCCGCCTACGAGCAGTACTTC

clone size: .
J gene: TRBJ2-1
V gene: TRBV7-9
D gene: TRBD1
CDR3 protein: CASSFGTDLNGNEQFF
CDR3 DNA: TGTGCCAGCAGCTTCGGGACAGATTTAAATGGGAATGAGCAGTTCTTC

clone size: .
J gene: TRBJ2-7
V gene: TRBV6-2/TRBV6-3
D gene: .
CDR3 protein: CASSQPRDFLEQYF
CDR3 DNA: TGTGCCAGCAGTCAGCCCCGGGACTTCTTGGAGCAGTACTTC

clone size: .
J gene: TRBJ2-3
V gene: TRBV12-3/TRBV12-4
D gene: TRBD2
CDR3 protein: CASGLAGYSTDTQYF
CDR3 DNA: TGTGCCAGCGGATTAGCGGGATACTCCACAGATACGCAGTATTTT

clone size: .
J gene: TRBJ1-2
V gene: TRBV7-8
D gene: .
CDR3 protein: CASSTESYGYTF
CDR3 DNA: TGTGCCAGCAGCACAGAATCCTATGGCTACACCTTC